The entry below describes one T cell receptor beta chain. Per the original methods: Nucleated cell number was recorded as an estimate derived from reference gene primer amplification. Repertoires were generated with immunoSEQ multiplex PCR, while TCRdb's copy carries only in-frame clones and drops some. For V, J and clone size, that table is used; D and trimming come from the DNA. The sample has 180,000 or so clones; around 86% are singletons. The data were taken from a study of blood T cell repertoires in COVID-19. Background on the study: Samples came from the United States, Italy and Spain, spanning acute and convalescent COVID-19.

This CDR3 has 13 amino acids. V shed 2 bases, J shed 2 bases, and the junction held 0 bases outside the gene matches. Germline V gene sequence: CDR1 MGHDK, CDR2 SYGVNS. Cohort assignment relied on participant-reported clinical history. The receptor's source is a man in his forties with acute COVID-19. The chain links TRBV25-1 to TRBJ2-7; TRBD1 matches at 7 bases. Material: PBMCs or T cells enriched from blood (not recorded which). The CDR3 sequence: CASSEDRAYEQYF. In DNA form, the CDR3 reads TGTGCCAGCAGTGAAGACAGGGCCTACGAGCAGTACTTC.